This T cell receptor (beta chain) derives from a study of patients and donors after allogeneic stem cell transplantation. TCRdb re-analysed the RT-PCR reads in MiXCR, keeping a single row per CDR3 protein. The sample holds approximately 200,000 distinct CDR3 sequences, 35% to 50% seen once. Germline CDR1 is LNHNV and CDR2 is YYDKDF (reference sequence). The ends lost 0 bases at V and 5 bases at J; junction bases unmatched: 3. The CDR3 is 16 residues long. The chain links TRBV15 to TRBJ2-1, with TRBD2 matching over 11 bases. This clonotype was sampled from a human donor who was either an allogeneic HSCT recipient or a stem cell or donor lymphocyte infusion donor (not recorded which). It is not recorded whose cells these are; they may come from a transplant donor. The specimen sequenced was blood, either unsorted or a sorted T cell fraction (not recorded which). Here the CDR3 DNA reads TGTGCCACCAGCAGAGATTCGACTAGCGGGAACAATGAGCAGTTCTTC. Protein: CATSRDSTSGNNEQFF.